These 28 T cell receptor beta chains originate from one sample sequenced in a study of shared clonotypes between healthy human individuals. Libraries were prepared by immunoSEQ multiplex PCR; TCRdb keeps only in-frame clonotypes and omits some of them. The sample consists of 900,000 to 1,200,000 clones, more than 75% of them appearing once. Sequenced: memory CD4+ T cells from PBMCs. Subset described: CD45RA-negative fraction. These receptor sequences come from a man aged 18 to 30 in good health. Some clones in this sample may be carry-over from other donors' samples.

This clone came up a few times. The chain couples TRBV7-2 to TRBJ2-1, with TRBD2 matching 10 bases. CDR1 is SGHTA, CDR2 FQGNSA, per germline. J lost 0 bases, V lost 8 bases, and 4 bases had no gene match. This CDR3 has 15 residues. The CDR3 here is CASSTSGASYNEQFF. DNA for the CDR3: TGTGCCAGCTCTACTAGCGGGGCCTCCTACAATGAGCAGTTCTTC.

The V gene is TRBV7-7, the J gene TRBJ2-1, with 8 bases fitting TRBD2. Germline assignment: CDR1 SSHAT and CDR2 FNYEAQ (reference sequence). V gave up 1 base and J gave up 10 bases; unmatched junction bases: 9. The CDR3 runs 15 residues. The CDR3: CASSLGLAGGEEQFF. CDR3 bases: TGTGCCAGCAGCTTAGGGCTAGCGGGCGGGGAAGAGCAGTTCTTC. The whole variable domain, filled in from reference TRBV7-7 and TRBJ2-1, reads GAGVSQSPRYKVTKRGQDVTLRCDPISSHATLYWYQQALGQGPEFLTYFNYEAQPDKSGLPSDRFSAERPEGSISTLTIQRTEQRDSAMYRCASSLGLAGGEEQFFGPGTRLTVL.

This clone was detected once. The DNA of the CDR3 is TGTGCCAGCAGCTTACAACGGGCGAGGGAGCAGTACTTC. Its protein product is CASSLQRAREQYF. The rearrangement joins TRBV11-2 to TRBJ2-5, with D possibly TRBD2 on 5 matching bases. The germline V and J ends were trimmed by 2 bases and 11 bases, with 15 bases remaining between them. The CDR3 covers 13 residues. Germline CDR1 is SGHAT and CDR2 is FQNNGV.

The V call is TRBV5-1, the J call TRBJ1-5; perhaps TRBD1 as D (5 bases). The CDR3 spans 14 residues. V lost 2 bases and J lost 6, with 12 bases in between. Germline V gene sequence: CDR1 SGHRS, CDR2 YFSETQ. CDR3 sequence: CASSLGAEGQPQHF. CDR3 sequence (DNA): TGCGCCAGCAGCTTAGGGGCAGAAGGTCAGCCCCAGCATTTT.

This clone was detected a few times. Other DNA sequences within the sample encode an identical CDR3. V gene TRBV5-5 combines with J gene TRBJ1-3; the D gene is possibly TRBD1 (6 bases). Per germline, CDR1 SGHKS and CDR2 YYEKEE (reference sequence). The length of the CDR3 is 15 residues. Trimming took 1 base from V and 0 from J, leaving 8 bases between them. Here the CDR3 reads CASSLQGSSGNTIYF. Written as DNA, the CDR3 is TGTGCCAGCAGCTTGCAGGGGAGCTCTGGAAACACCATATATTTT.

The chain has TRBV11-2 and TRBJ1-3, with 7 bases fitting TRBD1. J gave up 4 bases and V 5 bases, and 5 bases lay outside the gene matches. The germline V gene has CDR1 SGHAT and CDR2 FQNNGV. The CDR3 length is 14 residues. CDR3: CASSRRDSGNTIYF. The CDR3 DNA follows: TGTGCCAGCAGCCGCCGGGACAGCGGAAACACCATATATTTT.

The chain has TRBV7-2 and TRBJ2-3, with 12 bases fitting TRBD2. After removal of 1 base from V and 6 bases from J, the junction contained 5 bases not matched to a gene. Germline loops: CDR1 SGHTA, CDR2 FQGNSA. This CDR3 has 16 amino acids. CDR3 amino acids: CASSLVAGTSGDTQYF. DNA of the CDR3: TGTGCCAGCAGCTTAGTAGCTGGGACTAGCGGGGATACGCAGTATTTT.

The J gene is TRBJ2-2, the V gene TRBV2; D is ambiguous. CDR3 length: 14 residues. The V and J ends lost 3 bases and 2 bases respectively, with 7 bases between them. Germline lookup yields CDR1 SNHLY and CDR2 FYNNEI. The CDR3 loop reads CASSEHRNTGELFF. The CDR3 DNA reads as TGTGCCAGCAGTGAGCACAGAAACACCGGGGAGCTGTTTTTT.

DNA of the CDR3: TGTGCCAGTGACAGGGGGTGGAATCAGCCCCAGCATTTT. This codes for CASDRGWNQPQHF. The gene calls are TRBV19 and TRBJ1-5, with 9 bases identical to TRBD1. Germline V gives CDR1 LNHDA, CDR2 SQIVND (reference sequence). CDR3 size: 13 residues. V lost 8 bases, J lost 4 bases, and 3 bases stayed unmatched.

The chain joins TRBV28 to TRBJ2-7; D may be TRBD2 (6 bases). The germline CDR1 and CDR2 sequences are MDHEN and SYDVKM. The V and J ends lost 6 bases and 4 bases respectively, with 13 bases between them. The length of the CDR3 is 13 residues. CDR3 nucleotides: TGTGCCAGCAGGGGGGGAGGAAGGTACGAGCAGTACTTC. It yields the protein CASRGGGRYEQYF.

The chain uses TRBV18 and TRBJ2-7; perhaps TRBD1 as D (5 bases). The CDR3 consists of 15 residues. Germline loops: CDR1 KGHSH, CDR2 LQKENI. With 2 bases removed from V and 0 bases from J, the gap between germline ends came to 11 bases. The CDR3 coding sequence is TGTGCCAGCTCACCAACAGGTAGCAGCTCCTACGAGCAGTACTTC. Its translation is CASSPTGSSSYEQYF.

The J gene is TRBJ1-5, the V gene TRBV4-3; unclear D gene. Germline V gene sequence: CDR1 LGHNA, CDR2 YSLEER. The CDR3 consists of 13 residues. V was pared by 1 base and J by 4 bases, with 5 bases between. The CDR3 here is CASSQGANQPQHF. CDR3 nucleotide sequence: TGCGCCAGCAGCCAAGGAGCTAATCAGCCCCAGCATTTT.

J is TRBJ2-7 and V is TRBV7-3; the D gene is possibly TRBD2 (6 bases). CDR1 is SGHTA and CDR2 is FQGTGA in the germline V gene. The ends were cut back, 5 bases at V and 2 bases at J, with 16 bases in the middle. The CDR3 has 15 residues. Here the CDR3 reads CASSPMAGSAYEQYF. CDR3 coding DNA: TGTGCCAGCAGCCCGATGGCGGGATCCGCCTACGAGCAGTACTTC. The full variable domain, its missing parts supplied by reference TRBV7-3 and TRBJ2-7, is GAGVSQTPSNKVTEKGKYVELRCDPISGHTALYWYRQSLGQGPEFLIYFQGTGAADDSGLPNDRFFAVRPEGSVSTLKIQRTERGDSAVYLCASSPMAGSAYEQYFGPGTRLTVT.

This clone appeared a few times. The chain employs TRBV9 and TRBJ2-6, with TRBD1 identical over 7 bases. This CDR3 is built from 14 residues. V dropped 4 bases and J dropped 11; count of bases not matched to a gene: 9. CDR1 and CDR2 from the germline V gene are SGDLS and YYNGEE. The DNA of the CDR3 is TGTGCCAGCAGCCCCCGACAGGGTATAGACGTCCTGACTTTC. This codes for CASSPRQGIDVLTF. The full variable domain, rest sourced from reference TRBV9 and TRBJ2-6, is DSGVTQTPKHLITATGQRVTLRCSPRSGDLSVYWYQQSLDQGLQFLIQYYNGEERAKGNILERFSAQQFPDLHSELNLSSLELGDSALYFCASSPRQGIDVLTFGAGSRLTVL.

This clone has more than one count but fewer than ten. The chain uses TRBV28 and TRBJ2-2; the D gene is possibly TRBD2 (6 bases). This CDR3 has 15 residues. CDR1 and CDR2 (germline): MDHEN, SYDVKM. V was shortened by 3 bases and J by 5 bases, with 13 bases between the two germline ends. CDR3 DNA sequence: TGTGCCAGCAGTTTGGAGGGAGTAGAGACCGGGGAGCTGTTTTTT. It translates to CASSLEGVETGELFF.

The CDR3 nucleotides are TGTGCCAGCAGTTCCCCCGGCAGGTTGAACACTGAAGCTTTCTTT. It is translated as CASSSPGRLNTEAFF. The rearrangement links TRBV6-6 to TRBJ1-1; D gene uncertain. The germline CDR1 and CDR2 sequences are MNHNY and SVGAGI (reference sequence). V gave up 4 bases and J gave up 0 bases, with 12 bases separating them. The CDR3 sequence is 15 residues long.

This clone was counted many times. This sample includes further DNA sequences coding for the same CDR3. The genes are TRBV29-1 and TRBJ1-2, with D perhaps TRBD1 (5 bases). The V gene lost 7 bases and the J gene lost 2 bases, with 17 bases spanning the gap. The CDR3 loop spans 14 amino acids. Per the germline V gene, CDR1 is SQVTM and CDR2 is ANQGSEA. The CDR3 coding sequence is TGCAGCGCCGAACACCGGGGCGAGAACTATGGCTACACCTTC. It yields the protein CSAEHRGENYGYTF.

V usage is TRBV5-1 and J usage is TRBJ2-4; D uncertain. The length of the CDR3 is 12 residues. CDR1 and CDR2 (germline): SGHRS, YFSETQ. V shed 3 bases and J shed 5 bases, with 6 bases lying between them. CDR3 amino acids: CASSWRQNIQYF. CDR3 in DNA: TGCGCCAGCAGCTGGCGACAAAACATTCAGTACTTC.

The chain carries TRBV11-2 and TRBJ2-1, with D uncertain. The germline V gene encodes CDR1 SGHAT and CDR2 FQNNGV. This CDR3 contains 15 residues. Between the trimmed V and J ends, which lost 3 bases and 3 bases, there was a span of 12 bases. This CDR3 is CASSFSPLGYNEQFF. CDR3 DNA: TGTGCCAGCAGCTTTAGCCCGTTGGGCTACAATGAGCAGTTCTTC.

The chain uses TRBV23-1 and TRBJ2-5, with D possibly matching TRBD1 (5 bases). TRBV23-1 is flagged as an ORF with uncertain function. The germline V and J ends were trimmed by 4 bases and 5 bases, with 26 bases remaining between them. The CDR3 totals 18 residues. CDR3 amino acids: CASSPGVPSRVTPETQYF. The CDR3 nucleotides read TGCGCCAGCAGTCCTGGGGTACCGTCCAGGGTCACCCCGGAGACCCAGTACTTC.

The genes are TRBV5-4 and TRBJ2-7, with a possible D match to TRBD2 (5 bases). The CDR3 extends over 14 amino acids. From germline, CDR1 is SGHNT and CDR2 YYREEE (reference sequence). The ends were cut back, 3 bases at V and 0 bases at J, with 10 bases in the middle. The CDR3: CASSSIGSSYEQYF. The CDR3 nucleotides are TGTGCCAGCAGCTCAATAGGGAGCTCCTACGAGCAGTACTTC.

This chain uses TRBV5-1 with TRBJ2-6; 8 nucleotides agree with TRBD1. The V gene end was trimmed by 7 bases and the J gene end by 2 bases; junction bases not matched to a gene: 2. CDR1 is SGHRS, CDR2 YFSETQ, per germline. The length of the CDR3 is 14 residues. The CDR3 region has the DNA TGCGCCAGCTCGACAGGGGCTGGGGCCAACGTCCTGACTTTC. This encodes CASSTGAGANVLTF.

This clone was counted between two and nine times. The CDR3 loop reads CASSSMGGLNTGELFF. DNA for the CDR3: TGTGCCAGCAGCTCTATGGGCGGGCTGAACACCGGGGAGCTGTTTTTT. The V call is TRBV7-3, the J call TRBJ2-2, with a possible D match to TRBD2 (5 bases). The CDR3 has 16 residues. Germline V gene lookup returns CDR1 SGHTA and CDR2 FQGTGA. V was trimmed by 4 bases and J by 1 base, leaving 13 bases between them.

The rearrangement uses TRBV7-9 and TRBJ1-2, with TRBD1 identical over 7 bases. CDR1 and CDR2 (germline): SEHNR, FQNEAQ (reference sequence). J lost 0 bases, V lost 5 bases, and 6 bases had no gene match. This CDR3 region has 15 residues. The CDR3 DNA reads as TGTGCCAGCAGCCCAGCAGGGGGGGCTAACTATGGCTACACCTTC. As protein: CASSPAGGANYGYTF.

A word on this clone: This likely traces to a read error, being one base from a far larger clone. The genes are TRBV30 and TRBJ1-4; D not resolved. The CDR3 is 12 residues long. From germline, CDR1 is GTSNPN and CDR2 SVGIG (reference sequence). The CDR3 bases are TGTGCCTGGAGTGCCTCTCGGGAAAGACTGTTTTTT. Protein product: CAWSASRERLFF.

The chain carries TRBV5-1 and TRBJ2-1; 10 nucleotides agree with TRBD1. This CDR3 comprises 15 residues. V was clipped by 2 bases and J by 7 bases; unmatched bases: 6. CDR1 is SGHRS and CDR2 is YFSETQ in the germline V gene. The CDR3 DNA follows: TGCGCCAGCAGCTTACGGACAGGGGGTGAAAATGAGCAGTTCTTC. This sequence encodes CASSLRTGGENEQFF.

This clone was observed at least ten times. The chain carries TRBV7-8 and TRBJ1-2; D is unresolved. Germline V gene data show CDR1 as SGHVS and CDR2 as FQNEAQ. The CDR3 contains 14 residues. V gave up 4 bases and J gave up 6 bases, with 15 bases separating them. CDR3: CASSWTRETNGYTF. The CDR3 DNA sequence: TGTGCCAGCAGCTGGACGAGGGAAACTAATGGCTACACCTTC.

The chain carries TRBV6-6 and TRBJ2-1; the D gene is possibly TRBD1 (6 bases). V lost 7 bases and J lost 6, with 16 bases in between. The CDR3 loop spans 14 amino acids. Germline values: CDR1 MNHNY, CDR2 SVGAGI (reference sequence). CDR3 residues: CASTTGSVSNEQFF. CDR3 nucleotide sequence: TGTGCCAGCACCACAGGGTCCGTCTCCAATGAGCAGTTCTTC.